The 21 T cell receptor beta chains given below trace back to one sample, sequenced in a study of read filtering for tumor transcriptome and immune sequencing. From around 440 ng of RNA, a library with molecular barcoded alpha/delta and beta/gamma adaptors was made. TCRdb re-derived calls from the reads in MiXCR, one entry per CDR3 protein. The sample lists 90,000 to 95,000 distinct CDR3 sequences, under 25% occurring once. The sequenced material came from a population of CD138-negative cells sorted from bone marrow. These receptors came from a donor aged 40 or over with multiple myeloma.

This clonotype was observed at least ten times. The chain uses TRBV7-2 and TRBJ2-1; either TRBD1 or TRBD2 may supply D (5 bases each). V dropped 2 bases and J dropped 12 bases, with 11 bases sitting between them. This CDR3 spans 12 amino acids. Germline V gives CDR1 SGHTA, CDR2 FQGNSA. CDR3 coding DNA: TGTGCCAGCAGCTTAAACCGAGGGGTGCAGTTCTTC. It encodes CASSLNRGVQFF.

Ten or more counts support this clonotype. This rearrangement joins TRBV24-1 to TRBJ1-1; possible D gene TRBD1, 5 bases. The V gene's germline CDR1 is KGHDR and CDR2 SFDVKD. Between the trimmed V and J ends, which lost 7 bases and 2 bases, there was a span of 10 bases. This CDR3 comprises 13 residues. The CDR3 is CATRRGQNTEAFF. CDR3 sequence (DNA): TGTGCCACCAGGAGGGGTCAAAACACTGAAGCTTTCTTT.

The V call is TRBV18, the J call TRBJ2-5; D perhaps matches TRBD1 (6 bases). Per germline, CDR1 KGHSH and CDR2 LQKENI. Trimming cost V 3 bases and J 2 bases, with 10 bases left between them. The CDR3 loop spans 14 amino acids. DNA for the CDR3: TGTGCCAGCTCACCTGTTGACAGGCAAGAGACCCAGTACTTC. It encodes CASSPVDRQETQYF.

This clonotype was counted at least ten times. The genes are TRBV14 and TRBJ1-6; no clear D gene. The V end was cut by 3 bases, the J end by 5 bases, with 2 bases between. CDR3 length equals 12 residues. CDR1 is SGHDN and CDR2 is FVKESK in the germline V gene. CDR3 coding DNA: TGTGCCAGCAGCCACAATAATTCACCCCTCCACTTT. Translating gives CASSHNNSPLHF. The variable domain in full, completed from reference TRBV14 and TRBJ1-6, reads EAGVTQFPSHSVIEKGQTVTLRCDPISGHDNLYWYRRVMGKEIKFLLHFVKESKQDESGMPNNRFLAERTGGTYSTLKVQPAELEDSGVYFCASSHNNSPLHFGNGTRLTVT.

In this sample, this clonotype turned up many times. The J gene is TRBJ1-6, the V gene TRBV7-2, with unresolved D. Looked up from germline, CDR1 is SGHTA and CDR2 is FQGNSA. Trimming stripped 5 bases from V and 11 bases from J, with 16 bases between. CDR3 length: 14 residues. CDR3 nucleotides: TGTGCCAGCAGCCTGGGTAGGGATAGGACACCCCTCCACTTT. Translation: CASSLGRDRTPLHF.

Many counts were recorded for this clonotype. Here the CDR3 reads CATSDSRQGDNEQFF. CDR3 in DNA: TGTGCCACCAGTGATTCACGACAGGGAGACAATGAGCAGTTCTTC. This chain joins TRBV24-1 and TRBJ2-1; 7 positions agree with TRBD1. This CDR3 spans 15 amino acids. CDR1 KGHDR and CDR2 SFDVKD come from the germline V gene. The V and J ends lost 2 bases and 5 bases, in that order; junction bases with no gene match: 5.

This clonotype has just a few counts. The genes are TRBV20-1 and TRBJ2-5; D is perhaps TRBD1 or TRBD2 (5 bases each). Germline-derived CDR1 and CDR2 are DFQATT and SNEGSKA (reference sequence). This CDR3 comprises 13 residues. V was trimmed by 3 bases and J by 5 bases, leaving 13 bases between them. The CDR3 DNA reads as TGCAGTGCTAGTTTTCAGGGAGCGGAGACCCAGTACTTC. Protein: CSASFQGAETQYF.

Regarding this clonotype: A much larger clone sits a single nucleotide away, making a read error possible. This chain connects TRBV5-4 to TRBJ2-2; TRBD1 matches at 7 bases. The CDR3 totals 14 residues. With V trimmed by 4 bases and J by 3 bases, 3 bases remained unmatched. Germline V gives CDR1 SGHNT, CDR2 YYREEE (reference sequence). The CDR3 region has the DNA TGTGCCAGCAGCCCCGGACAGGACACCGGGGAGCTGTTTTTT. It is translated as CASSPGQDTGELFF.

To note about this clonotype: Since a much larger clone is just one base distant, this may be a read error. The CDR3 does not end in the conserved phenylalanine or tryptophan, so this is likely a read error. This chain connects TRBV10-3 to TRBJ1-2; 8 nucleotides match TRBD1. In germline, CDR1 is ENHRY, CDR2 SYGVKD. V dropped 8 bases and J dropped 8; count of bases not matched to a gene: 13. CDR3 length equals 14 residues. Here the CDR3 DNA reads TGTGCCATCGGACAGGGTCCGAACCCTGGGGGCTACACCTCC. Protein: CAIGQGPNPGGYTS.

For this clonotype: This may stem from a read error, because a much larger clone lies one nucleotide away. V and J are TRBV4-1 and TRBJ1-1; 8 positions match TRBD1. CDR3 length: 16 amino acids. V dropped 7 bases and J dropped 11; count of bases not matched to a gene: 21. Germline V gene sequence: CDR1 MGHRA, CDR2 YSYEKL. The DNA for the CDR3 is TGCGCCAGCAACCAGACGGACAGGGTGGTAGATGTGCGGGCTTTCTTT. This gives the protein CASNQTDRVVDVRAFF.

This clonotype was counted many times. V is TRBV7-9 and J is TRBJ1-1; perhaps TRBD1 as D (5 bases). Germline values: CDR1 SEHNR, CDR2 FQNEAQ (reference sequence). The CDR3 sequence is 11 residues long. V lost 8 bases, J lost 6 bases, and 10 bases lay in between. CDR3 bases: TGTGCCAGCGAGGGGACCCCTGAAGCTTTCTTT. The encoded protein is CASEGTPEAFF.

This clonotype came up many times. Relative to the germline gene, one junction end is altered; a read error may explain this. The rearrangement joins TRBV6-1 to TRBJ2-1, with D hard to call. The V gene's germline CDR1 is MNHNS and CDR2 SASEGT. This CDR3 has 13 amino acids. CDR3 nucleotide sequence: TGTGCCAGCAGTGGCCAGAACTACAATGAGCGGTTCTTC. Translation: CASSGQNYNERFF.

This clonotype has ten or more counts. The chain carries TRBV24-1 and TRBJ2-1; D is uncertain. CDR3 length: 15 residues. V dropped 4 bases and J dropped 2 bases, with 11 bases sitting between them. Germline V lookup: CDR1 KGHDR, CDR2 SFDVKD. Here the CDR3 DNA reads TGTGCCACCAGTGACCCCGTTAGAACCTACAATGAGCAGTTCTTC. Its protein product is CATSDPVRTYNEQFF.

Concerning this clonotype itself: Lacking the conserved final phenylalanine or tryptophan, this CDR3 likely reflects a read error. The chain joins TRBV2 to TRBJ2-1, with TRBD2 matching 7 bases. The ends lost 6 bases at V and 8 bases at J; junction bases unmatched: 19. This CDR3 contains 17 residues. Looked up from germline, CDR1 is SNHLY and CDR2 is FYNNEI. CDR3 in amino acids: CASRRRTSATSSDEQFI. The CDR3 DNA follows: TGTGCCAGCAGAAGGCGCACGTCCGCGACTAGCTCTGATGAGCAGTTCATC.

This clonotype occurred many times. The rearrangement uses TRBV4-2 and TRBJ2-2, with no clear D. The CDR3 is made up of 13 amino acids. Looked up from germline, CDR1 is LGHNA and CDR2 is YNFKEQ. V lost 1 base and J lost 7, with 7 bases in between. The CDR3 DNA is TGTGCCAGCAGCCAAGCAGGCAGCGGGGAGCTGTTTTTT. This gives the protein CASSQAGSGELFF.

This clonotype was seen only a few times. V gene TRBV29-1 combines with J gene TRBJ2-7, with 10 bases identical to TRBD1. Per the germline V gene, CDR1 is SQVTM and CDR2 is ANQGSEA. V lost 8 bases, J lost 6 bases, and 7 bases stayed unmatched. This CDR3 contains 12 residues. The DNA of the CDR3 is TGCAGCTCCGGGACAGGGGATCGCGAGCAGTACTTC. Translation gives CSSGTGDREQYF.

This clonotype has at least ten counts. V usage is TRBV20-1 and J usage is TRBJ2-3; maybe TRBD2 (5 bases). V gave up 5 bases and J gave up 2 bases, with 8 bases separating them. CDR1 and CDR2 from the germline V gene are DFQATT and SNEGSKA (reference sequence). The CDR3 is made up of 12 amino acids. CDR3 sequence reads: CSAGRDTDTQYF. The CDR3 DNA reads TGCAGTGCTGGACGGGACACAGATACGCAGTATTTT.

Concerning this clonotype: One end of the junction is discordant with germline, which a read error may explain. The chain uses TRBV28 and TRBJ2-3; D may match TRBD1 or TRBD2 (5 bases each). CDR1 and CDR2 from the germline V gene are MDHEN and SYDVKM. The CDR3 is 15 amino acids. For the CDR3, the DNA is TGTGCCACCAGTTTGGGGGATTTTAGCACAGATACGCAGTATTTT. It codes for CATSLGDFSTDTQYF.

This clonotype was picked up a small number of times. The rearrangement links TRBV7-9 to TRBJ2-5, with D tentatively TRBD1 or TRBD2 (5 bases each). This CDR3 comprises 15 residues. The ends were cut back, 0 bases at V and 5 bases at J, with 13 bases in the middle. CDR1 and CDR2 (germline): SEHNR, FQNEAQ (reference sequence). This chain's CDR3 is CASSLAVGRGETQYF. As DNA, the CDR3 is TGTGCCAGCAGCTTAGCCGTGGGACGGGGCGAGACCCAGTACTTC.

Many counts were recorded for this clonotype. V is TRBV3-1 and J is TRBJ2-1; TRBD2 agrees at 16 bases. J gave up 1 base and V 1 base, and 10 bases lay outside the gene matches. CDR1 LGHDT and CDR2 YNNKEL come from the germline V gene (reference sequence). The CDR3 has 21 amino acids. The DNA for the CDR3 is TGTGCCAGCAGCCAAGTCCCTCAGGGACTAGCGGGGGGGCTTTCCTACAATGAGCAGTTCTTC. Its protein product is CASSQVPQGLAGGLSYNEQFF.

This clonotype was seen a handful of times. The chain carries TRBV6-5 and TRBJ1-5; TRBD1 agrees at 7 bases. The CDR3 spans 15 residues. The V segment lost 6 bases and the J segment 0 bases; nucleotides outside the gene matches: 5. Germline CDR1 MNHEY, CDR2 SVGAGI. CDR3 DNA: TGTGCCAGCAGACCCAGGGGGAATAGCAATCAGCCCCAGCATTTT. The encoded protein is CASRPRGNSNQPQHF.